Sequencing of this T cell receptor (beta chain) was carried out in a study of CD8 T cells in ankylosing spondylitis. Study results and caveats: For ankylosing spondylitis blood, a TCR beta motif of 7 or 8 highly homologous variants appeared characteristic. Previously reported in reactive arthritis synovial fluid and blood were some of the motif variants. Disease-linked clones reportedly showed significant enrichment in matched ankylosing spondylitis synovial fluid.

Trimming at V came to 4 bases and at J to 10 bases, leaving 4 bases not matched to a gene. Germline loops: CDR1 MNHNS, CDR2 SASEGT. The CDR3 is made up of 13 amino acids. On this clonotype: No antigen is known for it.

One entry per CDR3 protein, called by TCRdb with MiXCR from the 5' RACE reads. This table has approximately 190,000 distinct CDR3 sequences, around 13% appearing once. The source material was blood, either unsorted or a sorted T cell fraction (not recorded which). This chain connects TRBV6-1 to TRBJ1-4; the match to TRBD1 covers 9 bases. This clonotype was obtained from a female donor with ankylosing spondylitis or in good health (not recorded which). CDR3 coding DNA: TGTGCCAGCAGTGGACAGGGGGGAGGAAAACTGTTTTTT. Its protein is CASSGQGGGKLFF.